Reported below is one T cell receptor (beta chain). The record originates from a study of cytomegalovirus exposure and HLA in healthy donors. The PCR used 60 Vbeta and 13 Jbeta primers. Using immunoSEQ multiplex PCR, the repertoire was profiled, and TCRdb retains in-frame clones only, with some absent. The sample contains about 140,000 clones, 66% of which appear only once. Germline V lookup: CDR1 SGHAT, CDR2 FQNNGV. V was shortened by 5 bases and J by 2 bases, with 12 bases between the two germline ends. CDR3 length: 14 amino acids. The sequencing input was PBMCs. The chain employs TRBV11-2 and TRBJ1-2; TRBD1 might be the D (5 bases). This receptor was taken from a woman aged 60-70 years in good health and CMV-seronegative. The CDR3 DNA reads TGTGCCAGCAGCGCGGGACGGGAAAACTATGGCTACACCTTC. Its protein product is CASSAGRENYGYTF.